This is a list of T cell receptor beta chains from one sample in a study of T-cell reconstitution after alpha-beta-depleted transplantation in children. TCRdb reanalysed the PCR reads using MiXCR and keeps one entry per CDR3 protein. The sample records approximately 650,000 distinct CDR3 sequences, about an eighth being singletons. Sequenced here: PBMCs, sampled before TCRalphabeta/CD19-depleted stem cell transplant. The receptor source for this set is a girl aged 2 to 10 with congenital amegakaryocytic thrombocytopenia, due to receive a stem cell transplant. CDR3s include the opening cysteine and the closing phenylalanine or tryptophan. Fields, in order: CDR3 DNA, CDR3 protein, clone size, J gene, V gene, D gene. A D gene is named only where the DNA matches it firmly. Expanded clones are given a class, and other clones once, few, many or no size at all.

DNA: TGTGCCAGCAGCTTATCGGGGGGGACGGCCGGGGAGCTGTTTTTT
CDR3: CASSLSGGTAGELFF
size: NA
J: TRBJ2-2
V: TRBV7-2
D: TRBD2

DNA: TGTGCCAGCAGACTCGAGGGCCTAGCTCCCGGGGAGCTGTTTTTT
CDR3: CASRLEGLAPGELFF
size: NA
J: TRBJ2-2
V: TRBV12-3/TRBV12-4
D: NA

DNA: TGCAGCGTTGAGAGGGGCGAGCAGTACTTC
CDR3: CSVERGEQYF
size: many
J: TRBJ2-7
V: TRBV29-1
D: NA

DNA: TGTGCCAGCAGCCTTCAGCCCCAGCATTTT
CDR3: CASSLQPQHF
size: few
J: TRBJ1-5
V: TRBV28
D: NA

DNA: TGCGCCAGCAGCTTGGGAAGGACTAGCGGGAGTGGGGATGAGCAGTTCTTC
CDR3: CASSLGRTSGSGDEQFF
size: few
J: TRBJ2-1
V: TRBV5-1
D: TRBD2

DNA: TGCGCCAGCAGCCAAGTTGTTGAGCGGGACAACAAAAACATTCAGTACTTC
CDR3: CASSQVVERDNKNIQYF
size: few
J: TRBJ2-4
V: TRBV4-1
D: NA

DNA: TGTGCCAGCAGTTTCGACAGGGGGAGGAACATTCAGTACTTC
CDR3: CASSFDRGRNIQYF
size: many
J: TRBJ2-4
V: TRBV12-3/TRBV12-4
D: TRBD1

DNA: TGCAGTGCTAGGCCTAGCGGGAGTGGTACCGGGGAGCTGTTTTTT
CDR3: CSARPSGSGTGELFF
size: few
J: TRBJ2-2
V: TRBV20-1
D: TRBD2

DNA: TGTGCCATCCCCAGGACTAGCGGGGGCCTTACGAACACCGGGGAGCTGTTTTTT
CDR3: CAIPRTSGGLTNTGELFF
size: many
J: TRBJ2-2
V: TRBV10-3
D: TRBD2

DNA: TGCAGCGTTGAAGGGGGTAATGAAAAACTGTTTTTT
CDR3: CSVEGGNEKLFF
size: many
J: TRBJ1-4
V: TRBV29-1
D: NA

DNA: TGTGCCAGCAGTGAAAACACAGGGTTTACCTACGAGCAGTACTTC
CDR3: CASSENTGFTYEQYF
size: many
J: TRBJ2-7
V: TRBV2
D: NA

DNA: TGCAGCGTTGGGGGAGGGAAGCGGGCAAACACCGGGGAGCTGTTTTTT
CDR3: CSVGGGKRANTGELFF
size: NA
J: TRBJ2-2
V: TRBV29-1
D: TRBD2

DNA: TGTGCCAGCAGCCAGTCCAGCAACCACAATGAGCAGTTCTTC
CDR3: CASSQSSNHNEQFF
size: NA
J: TRBJ2-1
V: TRBV4-2
D: NA

DNA: TGCAGTGCTAGAAGTAACAGCAGAGGGTTTGAGCAGTTCTTC
CDR3: CSARSNSRGFEQFF
size: many
J: TRBJ2-1
V: TRBV20-1
D: NA

DNA: TGTGCCAGCAAGCGGGATCGGTTTGATACGCAGTATTTT
CDR3: CASKRDRFDTQYF
size: many
J: TRBJ2-3
V: TRBV28
D: TRBD2

DNA: TGTGCCAGCAGCTTAATAATGGGCTGGGACACTGAAGCTTTCTTT
CDR3: CASSLIMGWDTEAFF
size: few
J: TRBJ1-1
V: TRBV7-2
D: NA

DNA: TGTGCCAGCAGCAACCGGGGGGACCACTCCTACGAGCAGTACTTC
CDR3: CASSNRGDHSYEQYF
size: few
J: TRBJ2-7
V: TRBV5-5
D: TRBD2

DNA: TGTGCCACGTCCTTGGGCAGGGGTGCGGACACGGGAGAGACCCAGTACTTC
CDR3: CATSLGRGADTGETQYF
size: NA
J: TRBJ2-5
V: TRBV10-3
D: NA

DNA: TGCGCCAGCAGGCCCGGGACAGGGCAAGAGACCCAGTACTTC
CDR3: CASRPGTGQETQYF
size: few
J: TRBJ2-5
V: TRBV5-1
D: TRBD1

DNA: TGTGCCAGCAGTTTTATGGCTAGCACAGATACGCAGTATTTT
CDR3: CASSFMASTDTQYF
size: many
J: TRBJ2-3
V: TRBV12-3/TRBV12-4
D: NA

DNA: TGCGCCAGCAGTGAAGAGGCCACAGGGACGTCCTACGAGCAGTACTTC
CDR3: CASSEEATGTSYEQYF
size: NA
J: TRBJ2-7
V: TRBV10-1
D: NA

DNA: TGTGCCAGCAGTCCTTACCCTCCAGGGCTTAAAGGCTCTGGGGCCAACGTCCTGACTTTC
CDR3: CASSPYPPGLKGSGANVLTF
size: many
J: TRBJ2-6
V: TRBV12-3/TRBV12-4
D: NA